Listed below are T cell receptor beta chains from one sample, sequenced in a study of PD-1 blockade in classical Hodgkin lymphoma. Data came from immunoSEQ multiplex PCR; TCRdb stores just in-frame clones and leaves some out. The table shows about 47,000 clones, with 90% occurring only once. This sample comprised peripheral blood mononuclear cells (PBMCs), obtained before the fourth cycle of nivolumab. These receptors were collected from a human donor with classical Hodgkin lymphoma. The CDR3 runs from the conserved cysteine through the conserved F or W. A D gene is named only where the DNA matches it firmly. Not all rows give a size; the values are once, few, many and, for expanded clones, a class.

V gene	clone size	D gene	J gene	CDR3 protein	CDR3 DNA
TRBV7-2	-	-	TRBJ1-1	CASNPGPNTEAFF	TGTGCCAGCAACCCCGGACCGAACACTGAAGCTTTCTTT
TRBV6-1	-	-	TRBJ1-2	CANPKLIGQGYTF	TGTGCCAACCCGAAACTAATTGGGCAGGGCTACACCTTC
TRBV5-4	once	-	TRBJ1-4	CASSFAGVGGREKLFF	TGTGCCAGCAGCTTTGCAGGGGTCGGAGGTCGGGAAAAACTGTTTTTT
TRBV29-1	-	-	TRBJ2-7	CSVEGGENKAYEQYF	TGCAGCGTTGAGGGTGGAGAAAACAAGGCCTACGAGCAGTACTTC
TRBV9	-	-	TRBJ2-1	CASSPGLGSNEQFF	TGTGCCAGCAGCCCCGGCCTGGGTTCCAATGAGCAGTTCTTC
TRBV9	-	TRBD1	TRBJ2-7	CASSQGPGQILVEQYF	TGTGCCAGCAGTCAAGGACCGGGACAGATTCTTGTCGAGCAGTACTTC
TRBV7-9	-	-	TRBJ2-6	CASRPISGANVLTF	TGTGCCAGTAGACCGATCTCTGGGGCCAACGTCCTGACTTTC
TRBV18	-	-	TRBJ1-4	CASSPPGLSNEKLFF	TGTGCCAGCTCACCACCGGGACTAAGTAATGAAAAACTGTTTTTT
TRBV2	-	TRBD1	TRBJ2-7	CASKGPGQGKVYEQYF	TGTGCCAGCAAGGGCCCAGGACAGGGTAAAGTCTACGAGCAGTACTTC
TRBV6-4	once	TRBD2	TRBJ2-1	CASSDSGSSYNEQFF	TGTGCCAGCAGTGACAGCGGGAGCTCCTACAATGAGCAGTTCTTC
TRBV6-1	-	-	TRBJ2-3	CASSEMASGVNTQYF	TGTGCCAGCAGTGAAATGGCTTCTGGCGTAAATACGCAGTATTTT
TRBV19	-	-	TRBJ2-7	CASSHLRDGTYEQYF	TGTGCCAGTAGTCACCTGAGGGACGGGACCTACGAGCAGTACTTC
TRBV12-5	-	-	TRBJ2-7	CASGLVGHYEQYF	TGTGCTAGTGGTTTGGTGGGACACTACGAGCAGTACTTC
TRBV4-1	-	-	TRBJ2-7	CASSRSVGQQYF	TGCGCCAGCAGCCGTAGTGTCGGACAGCAGTACTTC
TRBV6-5	-	-	TRBJ1-2	CASGGTSPGKGYTF	TGTGCCAGCGGAGGGACGTCCCCGGGCAAAGGCTACACCTTC
TRBV4-2	-	-	TRBJ2-5	CASSQGASEETQYF	TGTGCCAGCAGCCAAGGGGCTAGCGAGGAGACCCAGTACTTC
TRBV28	-	-	TRBJ2-1	CASSTDPALEQFF	TGTGCCAGCAGTACGGACCCAGCATTAGAGCAGTTCTTC
TRBV6-1	-	-	TRBJ2-7	CASSVEGSPLREQYF	TGTGCCAGCAGTGTCGAGGGGAGTCCCCTACGCGAGCAGTACTTC
TRBV18	-	-	TRBJ2-7	CASSRSRGSSSYEQYF	TGTGCCAGCTCGCGGAGTAGGGGTTCAAGCTCCTACGAGCAGTACTTC
TRBV18	-	TRBD1	TRBJ2-3	CASSPGQTSKNTQYF	TGTGCCAGCTCACCGGGACAGACCTCTAAGAATACGCAGTATTTT
TRBV6-4	-	TRBD2	TRBJ2-1	CASSDHNSAGVGEQFF	TGTGCCAGCAGTGACCATAACTCAGCGGGAGTGGGTGAGCAGTTCTTC
TRBV14	-	-	TRBJ2-1	CASSQARYNEQFF	TGTGCCAGCAGCCAGGCCAGGTACAATGAGCAGTTCTTC
TRBV23-1	-	TRBD1	TRBJ2-2	CASSRPGTGGPGELFF	TGCGCCAGCTCACGACCAGGGACAGGGGGCCCCGGGGAGCTGTTTTTT
TRBV29-1	-	-	TRBJ2-5	CSVSTGLQTQYF	TGCAGCGTGAGCACTGGGCTCCAGACCCAGTACTTC
TRBV10-1	-	-	TRBJ2-3	CASSESTGRLADTQYF	TGCGCCAGCAGTGAGTCCACGGGCCGCCTCGCAGATACGCAGTATTTT
TRBV6-1	once	-	TRBJ1-5	CASSAANQPQHF	TGTGCCAGCAGTGCCGCCAATCAGCCCCAGCATTTT
TRBV30	-	-	TRBJ2-1	CAWSGGGRNYNEQFF	TGTGCCTGGAGTGGGGGAGGTCGTAACTACAATGAGCAGTTCTTC
TRBV12-5	-	TRBD1	TRBJ2-7	CASGSNQGAYEQYF	TGTGCTAGTGGCTCGAATCAGGGGGCCTACGAGCAGTACTTC
TRBV19	-	-	TRBJ1-2	CASLTGDYGYTF	TGTGCCAGTCTTACAGGAGACTATGGCTACACCTTC
TRBV9	-	-	TRBJ1-5	CASSVEDTYQPQHF	TGTGCCAGCAGCGTAGAGGACACCTATCAGCCCCAGCATTTT
TRBV11-1	-	-	TRBJ1-6	CASSRDLNPPLHF	TGTGCCAGCAGCCGGGACTTGAACCCACCCCTCCACTTT
TRBV10-3	once	-	TRBJ1-5	CATGSDRPTTSNQPQHF	TGTGCCACCGGGTCGGACAGACCTACGACTAGCAATCAGCCCCAGCATTTT
TRBV10-2	-	-	TRBJ2-5	CASSSVKETQYF	TGCGCCAGCAGTTCCGTAAAGGAGACCCAGTACTTC
TRBV6-5	-	-	TRBJ1-5	CASSYDLNQPQHF	TGTGCCAGCAGTTACGATCTCAATCAGCCCCAGCATTTT
TRBV21-1	-	-	TRBJ1-5	CASSVHRDREWSGQPQHF	TGTGCCAGCAGCGTACACCGGGACAGGGAATGGTCGGGTCAGCCCCAGCATTTT
TRBV19	-	-	TRBJ2-5	CASSIGPRAQTQYF	TGTGCCAGTAGTATAGGGCCCCGGGCTCAGACCCAGTACTTC